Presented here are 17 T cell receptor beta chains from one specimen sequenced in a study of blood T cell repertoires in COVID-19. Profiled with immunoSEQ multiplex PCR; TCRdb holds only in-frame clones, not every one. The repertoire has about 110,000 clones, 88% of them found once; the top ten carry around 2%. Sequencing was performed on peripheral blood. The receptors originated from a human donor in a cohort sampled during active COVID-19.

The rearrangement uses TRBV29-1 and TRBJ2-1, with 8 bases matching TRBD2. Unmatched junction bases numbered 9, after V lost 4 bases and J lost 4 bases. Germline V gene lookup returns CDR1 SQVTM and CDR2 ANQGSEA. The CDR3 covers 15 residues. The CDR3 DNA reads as TGCAGCGTTGGGGCACTAGCGGAAGTATACAATGAGCAGTTCTTC. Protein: CSVGALAEVYNEQFF.

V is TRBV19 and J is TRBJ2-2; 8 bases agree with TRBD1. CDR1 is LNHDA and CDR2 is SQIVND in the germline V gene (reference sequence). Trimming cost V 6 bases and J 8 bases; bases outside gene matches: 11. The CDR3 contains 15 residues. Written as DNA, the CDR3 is TGTGCCAGTAGCGACATCCGACAGGGGTCGGGGGAGCTGTTTTTT. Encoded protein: CASSDIRQGSGELFF.

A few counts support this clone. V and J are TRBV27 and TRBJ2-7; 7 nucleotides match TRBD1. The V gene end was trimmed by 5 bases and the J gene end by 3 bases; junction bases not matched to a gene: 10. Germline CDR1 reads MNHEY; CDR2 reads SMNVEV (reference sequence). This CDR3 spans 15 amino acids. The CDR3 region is CASSTIGTANYEQYF. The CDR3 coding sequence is TGTGCCAGCAGTACTATTGGGACAGCGAACTACGAGCAGTACTTC.

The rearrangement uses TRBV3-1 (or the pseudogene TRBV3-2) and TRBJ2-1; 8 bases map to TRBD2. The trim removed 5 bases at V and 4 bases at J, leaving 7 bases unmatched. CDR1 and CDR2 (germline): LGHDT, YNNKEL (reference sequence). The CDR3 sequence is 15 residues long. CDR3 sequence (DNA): TGTGCCAGCAGCACCCGACTAGCGTCTTACAATGAGCAGTTCTTC. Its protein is CASSTRLASYNEQFF.

CDR3 DNA: TGTGCCAGCAGACGACAGGGAAATGTGAATTCACCCCTCCACTTT. This codes for CASRRQGNVNSPLHF. This chain uses TRBV28 with TRBJ1-6; TRBD1 aligns across 7 bases. The V and J ends lost 6 bases and 7 bases, in that order; junction bases with no gene match: 9. There are 15 residues in the CDR3. Germline V gives CDR1 MDHEN, CDR2 SYDVKM. Based on the CDR3 plus reference TRBV28 and TRBJ1-6, the full variable domain is DVKVTQSSRYLVKRTGEKVFLECVQDMDHENMFWYRQDPGLGLRLIYFSYDVKMKEKGDIPEGYSVSREKKERFSLILESASTNQTSMYLCASRRQGNVNSPLHFGNGTRLTVT.

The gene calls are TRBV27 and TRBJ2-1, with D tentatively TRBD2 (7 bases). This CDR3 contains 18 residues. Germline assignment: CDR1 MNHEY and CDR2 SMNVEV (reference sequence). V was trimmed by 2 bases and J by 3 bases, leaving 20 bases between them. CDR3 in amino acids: CASSLGGGALPGYNEQFF. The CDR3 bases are TGTGCCAGCAGTTTAGGTGGGGGGGCCTTACCAGGCTACAATGAGCAGTTCTTC.

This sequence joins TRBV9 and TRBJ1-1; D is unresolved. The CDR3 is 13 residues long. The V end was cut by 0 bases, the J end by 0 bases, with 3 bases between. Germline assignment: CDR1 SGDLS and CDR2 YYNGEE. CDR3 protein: CASSVVMNTEAFF. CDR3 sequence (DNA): TGTGCCAGCAGCGTAGTTATGAACACTGAAGCTTTCTTT.

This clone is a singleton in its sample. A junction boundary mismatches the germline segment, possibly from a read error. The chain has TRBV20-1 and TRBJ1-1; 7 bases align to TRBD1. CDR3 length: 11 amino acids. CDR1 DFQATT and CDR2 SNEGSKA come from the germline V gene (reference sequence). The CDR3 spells CAGGDYTEAFF. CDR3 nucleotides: TGTGCAGGGGGAGATTACACTGAAGCTTTCTTT.

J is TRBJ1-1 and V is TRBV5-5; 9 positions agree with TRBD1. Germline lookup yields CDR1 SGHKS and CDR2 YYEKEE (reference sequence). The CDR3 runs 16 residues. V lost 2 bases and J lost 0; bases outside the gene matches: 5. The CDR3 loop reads CASSFMTGGMNTEAFF. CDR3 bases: TGTGCCAGCAGCTTTATGACAGGGGGGATGAACACTGAAGCTTTCTTT.

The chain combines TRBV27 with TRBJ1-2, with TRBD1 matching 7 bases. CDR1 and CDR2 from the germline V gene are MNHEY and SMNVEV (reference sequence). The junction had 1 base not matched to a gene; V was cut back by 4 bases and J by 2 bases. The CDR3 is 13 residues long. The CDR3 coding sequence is TGTGCCAGCAGTTCGGGACAGAACTATGGCTACACCTTC. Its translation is CASSSGQNYGYTF.

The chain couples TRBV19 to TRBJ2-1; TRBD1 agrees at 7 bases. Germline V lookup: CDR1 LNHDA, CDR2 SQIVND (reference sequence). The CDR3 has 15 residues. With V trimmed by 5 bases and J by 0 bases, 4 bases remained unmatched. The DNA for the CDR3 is TGTGCCAGTAGTCCACAGGGGAGCTCCTACAATGAGCAGTTCTTC. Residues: CASSPQGSSYNEQFF.

In nucleotides, the CDR3 is TGTGCCAGCAGTGATTCTGGTTTCGGCGAGCAGTACTTC. Its protein product is CASSDSGFGEQYF. The chain is built from TRBV6-6 and TRBJ2-7; D gene uncertain. CDR1 and CDR2 from the germline V gene are MNHNY and SVGAGI (reference sequence). The CDR3 length is 13 residues. Trimming left V 5 bases short and J 6 bases short, with 14 bases between.

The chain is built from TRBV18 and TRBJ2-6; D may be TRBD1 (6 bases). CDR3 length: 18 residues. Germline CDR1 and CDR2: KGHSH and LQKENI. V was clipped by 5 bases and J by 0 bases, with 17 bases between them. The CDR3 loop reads CASSSATGIGSGANVLTF. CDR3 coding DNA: TGTGCCAGCTCATCGGCCACAGGGATCGGCTCTGGGGCCAACGTCCTGACTTTC. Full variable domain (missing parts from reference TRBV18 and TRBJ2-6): NAGVMQNPRHLVRRRGQEARLRCSPMKGHSHVYWYRQLPEEGLKFMVYLQKENIIDESGMPKERFSAEFPKEGPSILRIQQVVRGDSAAYFCASSSATGIGSGANVLTFGAGSRLTVL.

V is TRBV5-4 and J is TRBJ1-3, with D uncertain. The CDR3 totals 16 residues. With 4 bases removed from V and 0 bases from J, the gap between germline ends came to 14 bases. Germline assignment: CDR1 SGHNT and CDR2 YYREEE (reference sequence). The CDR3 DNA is TGTGCCAGCAGCCCTCCGGGTCAGAGCTCTGGAAACACCATATATTTT. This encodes CASSPPGQSSGNTIYF.

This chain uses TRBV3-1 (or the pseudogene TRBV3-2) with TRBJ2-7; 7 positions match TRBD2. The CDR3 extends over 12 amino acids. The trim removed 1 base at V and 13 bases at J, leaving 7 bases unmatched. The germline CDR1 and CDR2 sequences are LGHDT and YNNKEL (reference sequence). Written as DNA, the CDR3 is TGTGCCAGCAGCCAAGGCTATAGCGGGCCATACTTC. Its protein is CASSQGYSGPYF.

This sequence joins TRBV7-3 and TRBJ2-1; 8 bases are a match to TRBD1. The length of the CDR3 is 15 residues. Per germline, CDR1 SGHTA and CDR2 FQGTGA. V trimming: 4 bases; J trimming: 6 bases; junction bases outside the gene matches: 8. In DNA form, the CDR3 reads TGTGCCAGCAGCTCCCAGGGGGCAATAGGCAATGAGCAGTTCTTC. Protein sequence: CASSSQGAIGNEQFF.

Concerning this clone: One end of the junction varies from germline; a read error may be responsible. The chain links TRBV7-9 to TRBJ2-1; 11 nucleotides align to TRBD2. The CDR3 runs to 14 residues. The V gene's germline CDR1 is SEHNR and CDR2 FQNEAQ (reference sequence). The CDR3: CASSLAGGYNEQFF. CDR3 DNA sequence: TGTGCCAGCAGCCTAGCGGGGGGTTACAATGAGCAGTTCTTC.